Presented here are 26 T cell receptor beta chains from one specimen sequenced in a study of cytomegalovirus exposure and HLA in healthy donors. A multiplex PCR was run with 60 Vbeta primers and 13 Jbeta primers. Using immunoSEQ multiplex PCR, the repertoire was profiled, and TCRdb retains in-frame clones only, with some absent. The data contain roughly 180,000 clones, 75% to 85% of them singletons. The material sequenced was PBMCs. The receptor source for this set is a woman in her twenties or thirties in good health and CMV-seropositive.

The rearrangement joins TRBV29-1 to TRBJ1-4; unclear D gene. Trimming stripped 4 bases from V and 8 bases from J, with 14 bases between. The germline CDR1 and CDR2 sequences are SQVTM and ANQGSEA. This CDR3 has 13 residues. The DNA for the CDR3 is TGCAGCGTTGCGACTCTCTACGGGGAAAAACTGTTTTTT. It encodes CSVATLYGEKLFF.

V gene TRBV27 combines with J gene TRBJ1-5; no definite D call. The CDR3 runs 15 residues. V was clipped by 3 bases and J by 3 bases, with 12 bases between them. Germline loops: CDR1 MNHEY, CDR2 SMNVEV (reference sequence). CDR3 residues: CASSLRGRNNQPQHF. As DNA, the CDR3 is TGTGCCAGCAGTTTGAGAGGGCGCAACAATCAGCCCCAGCATTTT.

The chain uses TRBV7-6 and TRBJ2-1, with 8 nucleotides matching TRBD2. In germline, CDR1 is SGHVS, CDR2 FNYEAQ. V was clipped by 0 bases and J by 7 bases; unmatched bases: 8. CDR3 length: 16 amino acids. CDR3 nucleotide sequence: TGTGCCAGCAGCTTAGCATTAGCGGGGCGGATTAATGAGCAGTTCTTC. Translating gives CASSLALAGRINEQFF.

This sequence joins TRBV7-2 and TRBJ2-7; the D is unclear. This CDR3 comprises 15 residues. The V end lost 5 bases, the J end lost 2 bases, and 16 bases lay between the germline ends. The germline V gene has CDR1 SGHTA and CDR2 FQGNSA. The CDR3 is CASSLYESLAYEQYF. The CDR3 nucleotides read TGTGCCAGCAGCCTATATGAATCTTTAGCCTACGAGCAGTACTTC.

CDR3 DNA: TGTGCCAGCAGCGTAGGAGAGGGGGAAACAGAGCTTTATGGCTACACCTTC. The encoded protein is CASSVGEGETELYGYTF. V and J are TRBV9 and TRBJ1-2, with D possibly TRBD1 on 6 matching bases. CDR1 is SGDLS, CDR2 YYNGEE, per germline. There are 17 residues in the CDR3. Trimming removed 0 bases from V and 5 bases from J, with 20 bases in between.

V gene TRBV6-5 combines with J gene TRBJ2-1, with 7 nucleotides matching TRBD2. The CDR3 is made up of 15 amino acids. Germline CDR1 and CDR2: MNHEY and SVGAGI. Trimming took 1 base from V and 7 from J; bases not matched to a gene: 7. CDR3 bases: TGTGCCAGCAGTTACTGGGCGGGAGTGAGGAATGAGCAGTTCTTC. Its translation: CASSYWAGVRNEQFF.

J is TRBJ1-2 and V is TRBV5-1; D may be TRBD1 (6 bases). Trimming removed 4 bases at V and 8 bases at J, with 15 bases between. From germline, CDR1 is SGHRS and CDR2 YFSETQ. This CDR3 is built from 13 residues. CDR3 in DNA: TGCGCCAGCAGCCAGACAGGTGTTAAAGGCTACACCTTC. It is translated as CASSQTGVKGYTF.

This sequence joins TRBV28 and TRBJ1-4; D uncertain. The length of the CDR3 is 14 residues. With 2 bases removed from V and 8 bases from J, the gap between germline ends came to 12 bases. CDR1 and CDR2 from the germline V gene are MDHEN and SYDVKM. The CDR3, as DNA: TGTGCCAGCAGTTTAACCGGCGGTAGGGAAAAACTGTTTTTT. It specifies CASSLTGGREKLFF.

In DNA form, the CDR3 reads TGTGCCAGCAGTTTTGGGGACAGTCGTTATAGCAATCAGCCCCAGCATTTT. It is translated as CASSFGDSRYSNQPQHF. The chain joins TRBV28 to TRBJ1-5; the match to TRBD1 covers 7 bases. Per germline, CDR1 MDHEN and CDR2 SYDVKM. The CDR3 loop spans 17 amino acids. V was clipped by 3 bases and J by 0 bases; unmatched bases: 8.

The V call is TRBV2, the J call TRBJ1-5; D uncertain. The germline V gene encodes CDR1 SNHLY and CDR2 FYNNEI. V lost 3 bases and J lost 3, with 6 bases in between. This CDR3 comprises 13 residues. As DNA, the CDR3 is TGTGCCAGCAGTGAGTCTTTCAATCAGCCCCAGCATTTT. Protein: CASSESFNQPQHF.

CDR3 region: CAWSPSGLAGDEQFF. The CDR3 coding sequence is TGTGCCTGGAGTCCTTCGGGACTAGCGGGCGATGAGCAGTTCTTC. This chain joins TRBV30 and TRBJ2-1, with TRBD2 matching over 12 bases. Germline assignment: CDR1 GTSNPN and CDR2 SVGIG (reference sequence). J gave up 8 bases and V 2 bases, and 7 bases lay outside the gene matches. The CDR3 runs to 15 residues.

The rearrangement uses TRBV6-5 and TRBJ2-7, with 10 nucleotides matching TRBD2. In germline, CDR1 is MNHEY, CDR2 SVGAGI. V trimming: 7 bases; J trimming: 4 bases; junction bases outside the gene matches: 7. This CDR3 contains 14 residues. The CDR3 protein is CASIRTSGTYEQYF. The CDR3 DNA sequence: TGTGCCAGCATCCGGACTAGCGGAACTTACGAGCAGTACTTC.

The genes are TRBV27 and TRBJ2-7, with D possibly being TRBD2 (6 bases). Germline loops: CDR1 MNHEY, CDR2 SMNVEV (reference sequence). The V end was cut by 5 bases, the J end by 5 bases, with 19 bases between. The CDR3 sequence is 15 residues long. This CDR3 is CASSPRERGLNEQYF. The CDR3 DNA sequence: TGTGCCAGCAGTCCTCGAGAAAGGGGACTGAACGAGCAGTACTTC.

The rearrangement links TRBV5-1 to TRBJ2-3, with 9 bases aligning to TRBD1. After removal of 3 bases from V and 6 bases from J, the junction contained 14 bases not matched to a gene. The germline V gene has CDR1 SGHRS and CDR2 YFSETQ. The length of the CDR3 is 17 residues. CDR3 sequence: CASSSGDREGRPDTQYF. CDR3 sequence (DNA): TGCGCCAGCAGCTCGGGGGACAGGGAGGGGCGACCGGATACGCAGTATTTT.

The chain has TRBV11-2 and TRBJ2-3; 12 bases are shared with TRBD2. Per the germline V gene, CDR1 is SGHAT and CDR2 is FQNNGV. V lost 5 bases, J lost 5 bases, and 8 bases stayed unmatched. The CDR3 is made up of 16 amino acids. CDR3 sequence reads: CASSTWTSGEIDTQYF. In nucleotides, the CDR3 is TGTGCCAGCAGCACGTGGACTAGCGGGGAGATAGATACGCAGTATTTT.

J is TRBJ1-1 and V is TRBV6-5, with a possible D match to TRBD1 (5 bases). V was clipped by 7 bases and J by 5 bases, with 14 bases between them. CDR1 MNHEY and CDR2 SVGAGI come from the germline V gene. There are 13 residues in the CDR3. This CDR3 is CASNAGMWTEAFF. The CDR3 DNA sequence: TGTGCCAGCAATGCAGGGATGTGGACTGAAGCTTTCTTT.

This chain connects TRBV6-5 to TRBJ2-7, with D possibly matching TRBD2 (5 bases). This CDR3 is built from 16 residues. Germline lookup yields CDR1 MNHEY and CDR2 SVGAGI. V shed 2 bases and J shed 0 bases, with 14 bases lying between them. In DNA form, the CDR3 reads TGTGCCAGCAGTTACGGGAGCGGACTTGTCTCCTACGAGCAGTACTTC. Amino acids: CASSYGSGLVSYEQYF.

This chain joins TRBV28 and TRBJ2-5, with TRBD1 matching 7 bases. This CDR3 contains 17 residues. Germline V gene lookup returns CDR1 MDHEN and CDR2 SYDVKM. J was trimmed by 0 bases and V by 8 bases; bases with no gene match: 15. CDR3 coding DNA: TGTGCCAGCTTACCCCCAACCGGGACAGTAGACCAAGAGACCCAGTACTTC. Translating it yields CASLPPTGTVDQETQYF.

The rearrangement joins TRBV30 to TRBJ1-5, with 8 nucleotides matching TRBD1. Germline V CDR1 and CDR2: GTSNPN, SVGIG (reference sequence). The CDR3 is 15 residues long. V dropped 0 bases and J dropped 5; count of bases not matched to a gene: 6. The CDR3 region is CAWSVGAGGDQPQHF. In nucleotides, the CDR3 is TGTGCCTGGAGTGTAGGGGCAGGGGGCGATCAGCCCCAGCATTTT.

The genes are TRBV2 and TRBJ2-2; D is unclear. The CDR3 loop spans 13 amino acids. V gave up 6 bases and J gave up 4 bases, with 9 bases separating them. From germline, CDR1 is SNHLY and CDR2 FYNNEI. CDR3: CASSRILTGELFF. The CDR3 bases are TGTGCCAGCAGCAGGATTCTCACCGGGGAGCTGTTTTTT. Variable domain in full (rest from reference TRBV2 and TRBJ2-2): EPEVTQTPSHQVTQMGQEVILRCVPISNHLYFYWYRQILGQKVEFLVSFYNNEISEKSEIFDDQFSVERPDGSNFTLKIRSTKLEDSAMYFCASSRILTGELFFGEGSRLTVL.

The chain carries TRBV4-1 and TRBJ2-7, with 8 bases matching TRBD1. The V gene's germline CDR1 is MGHRA and CDR2 YSYEKL. The CDR3 is made up of 16 amino acids. Losses at the gene ends were 4 bases for V and 2 bases for J; bases not matched to a gene: 10. The CDR3 nucleotides read TGCGCCAGCAGCCCCCCCGGTCGGACAGGGACCTACGAGCAGTACTTC. Its translation is CASSPPGRTGTYEQYF.

In nucleotides, the CDR3 is TGTGCCAGCAGTAACGCGACCCCCGGGTCCAAAAGCTCTGGGGCCAACGTCCTGACTTTC. Its protein is CASSNATPGSKSSGANVLTF. J is TRBJ2-6 and V is TRBV27; no firm D call. CDR3 length equals 20 residues. V lost 5 bases and J 0 bases, leaving 23 bases between the germline ends. Germline lookup yields CDR1 MNHEY and CDR2 SMNVEV (reference sequence).

The chain couples TRBV10-3 to TRBJ2-2; 13 positions agree with TRBD2. This CDR3 contains 21 residues. Germline-derived CDR1 and CDR2 are ENHRY and SYGVKD. The junction had 12 bases not matched to a gene; V was cut back by 2 bases and J by 0 bases. The CDR3 sequence is CAISELKGGLAGTTNTGELFF. CDR3 nucleotides: TGTGCCATCAGTGAGCTCAAGGGGGGACTAGCGGGGACAACGAACACCGGGGAGCTGTTTTTT.

The chain employs TRBV5-1 and TRBJ2-7; 9 nucleotides agree with TRBD1. Germline assignment: CDR1 SGHRS and CDR2 YFSETQ. The V gene end was trimmed by 2 bases and the J gene end by 4 bases; junction bases not matched to a gene: 4. This CDR3 is built from 14 residues. The CDR3 nucleotides are TGCGCCAGCAGCTTCGGGACAGGGATTTACGAGCAGTACTTC. Protein product: CASSFGTGIYEQYF.

The rearrangement joins TRBV5-5 to TRBJ1-5; no definite D call. CDR3 length equals 14 residues. V was shortened by 2 bases and J by 7 bases, with 13 bases between the two germline ends. The germline CDR1 and CDR2 sequences are SGHKS and YYEKEE (reference sequence). The CDR3 sequence: CASSFILGGQPQHF. CDR3 coding DNA: TGTGCCAGCAGCTTTATCTTGGGAGGACAGCCCCAGCATTTT.

The rearrangement uses TRBV5-1 and TRBJ1-6; D gene uncertain. The CDR3 covers 15 residues. Trimming shortened V by 0 bases and J by 0 bases, and 4 bases separated the two germline ends. Germline lookup yields CDR1 SGHRS and CDR2 YFSETQ. CDR3 residues: CASSLELSYNSPLHF. The CDR3 nucleotides read TGCGCCAGCAGCTTGGAGCTCTCCTATAATTCACCCCTCCACTTT. Combining the CDR3 with reference TRBV5-1 and TRBJ1-6 gives the whole variable domain KAGVTQTPRYLIKTRGQQVTLSCSPISGHRSVSWYQQTPGQGLQFLFEYFSETQRNKGNFPGRFSGRQFSNSRSEMNVSTLELGDSALYLCASSLELSYNSPLHFGNGTRLTVT.